This T cell receptor (beta chain) was found in a study of cytomegalovirus exposure and HLA in healthy donors. Study observations and caveats: Per a later analysis, HLA-associated TCR beta chains showed more clonal expansion than other, equally common TCR beta chains.

The PCR contained 60 Vbeta and 13 Jbeta primers. Generated by immunoSEQ multiplex PCR, the TCRdb table keeps only in-frame clones and is missing some. Of 90,000 or so clones in the sample, approximately 80% are singletons; the top ten hold 20% to 25%. Regarding this clone: What it binds is unknown.

The CDR3 sequence is 16 residues long. Deletions cut 2 bases from V and 4 bases from J, with 17 bases between. Germline CDR1 WSHSY, CDR2 SAAADI. This chain uses TRBV10-2 with TRBJ1-2, with a weak D call TRBD1 (5 bases). This TCR derives from a woman in her forties or fifties in good health and CMV-seropositive. The sequenced sample consisted of PBMCs. The CDR3 region is CASSEAPGDWGYGYTF. The CDR3 nucleotides read TGCGCCAGCAGTGAGGCCCCGGGGGATTGGGGCTATGGCTACACCTTC.